This T cell receptor (beta chain) is drawn from a study of OX40 agonist ivuxolimab in advanced cancers. For the study at large: Of the patients, three showed partial responses, one with hepatocellular carcinoma and two with cutaneous melanoma. Overall study findings and caveats: There was clonal expansion of CD4+ and CD8+ blood T cells by week 6 at 0.1 to 3.0 mg/kg. Among expanded peripheral T cells, antigen specificity went undetermined.

The ends lost 8 bases at V and 3 bases at J; junction bases unmatched: 12. The CDR3 length is 17 residues. In germline, CDR1 is MDHEN, CDR2 SYDVKM. Using immunoSEQ multiplex PCR, the repertoire was profiled, and TCRdb retains in-frame clones only, with some absent. The data show over 5,000 clones, approximately 72% seen once. Comment on this clone: What it binds is unknown.

This receptor was taken from an adult with an advanced solid tumor such as melanoma, head and neck, liver or kidney cancer. The V and J genes are TRBV28 and TRBJ2-2; 10 positions agree with TRBD1. Sequences were derived from CD4+ or CD8+ T cells sorted from blood, sampled in a trial of the OX40 agonist ivuxolimab. CDR3 coding DNA: TGTGCCAGCTTACGACAGGGGGCGACCCCCTACACCGGGGAGCTGTTTTTT. This encodes CASLRQGATPYTGELFF.